Below, one T cell receptor beta chain is given with its context. The antigen is not known. These data come from a study of blood T cells in healthy people across ages. The wider study: There was about one barcoded beta molecule captured by template switching per two T cells. Study-level findings and limits: Those diversity estimates obtained from one million T cells were thought to be underestimates. Roughly linear declines in TCR beta diversity per million T cells occurred with age.

A second PCR of 7 to 11 cycles used a sample-barcoded 5' primer and a J-beta primer mix. TCRdb called the 5' RACE reads again in MiXCR, with one record for every CDR3 protein. The data contain 720,000 or so distinct CDR3 sequences, approximately 40% of them singletons. V lost 1 base, J lost 4 bases, and 5 bases stayed unmatched. CDR1 is MGHRA and CDR2 is YSYEKL in the germline V gene. The CDR3 contains 15 residues. Sample donors were healthy Caucasian individuals that came from Russia, aged about 6 to 95. The sequencing sample was made of blood. The chain combines TRBV4-1 with TRBJ2-5; 8 positions agree with TRBD2. This clonotype originated in a man aged 80 or over in good health. The CDR3 loop is CASSQAAGGLETQYF. Here the CDR3 DNA reads TGCGCCAGCAGCCAAGCGGCGGGGGGCCTAGAGACCCAGTACTTC.